These 30 T cell receptor beta chains were all obtained from the same sample, sequenced in a study. One entry per CDR3 protein results from TCRdb running MiXCR on the 5' RACE reads. The sample carries tens of thousands of distinct CDR3 sequences, around a quarter recorded once. The sequencing sample was made of tumor-infiltrating memory CD4+ T cells sorted from the breast tumor. The subset is: memory CD4+ T cells, CD4+CD45RO+CD25-. All receptors derive from a female donor with breast cancer.

The sample holds a few counts of this clonotype. The chain has TRBV12-3 or TRBV12-4 and TRBJ2-1; D is uncertain. The CDR3 extends over 15 amino acids. V was trimmed by 3 bases and J by 10 bases, leaving 19 bases between them. The CDR3 bases are TGTGCCAGCAGTTTCGGTGCAATAGGGCCGTCAGAGCAGTTCTTC. As protein: CASSFGAIGPSEQFF.

This chain joins TRBV5-1 and TRBJ1-5, with D unresolved. The CDR3 contains 13 residues. CDR1 and CDR2 from the germline V gene are SGHRS and YFSETQ. V shed 0 bases and J shed 4 bases, with 5 bases lying between them. The CDR3 nucleotides read TGCGCCAGCAGCTTGGGAACAAATCAGCCCCAGCATTTT. This gives the protein CASSLGTNQPQHF.

The V gene is TRBV5-1, the J gene TRBJ2-7, with D maybe TRBD2 (6 bases). The CDR3 is 14 residues long. Trimming took off 4 bases at V and 2 bases at J, with 13 bases between the two ends. Germline V CDR1 and CDR2: SGHRS, YFSETQ. CDR3 sequence (DNA): TGCGCCAGCAGCCGGCGGGGTCCCCCCTACGAGCAGTACTTC. Translating it yields CASSRRGPPYEQYF.

The rearrangement joins TRBV29-1 to TRBJ1-6; 8 nucleotides match TRBD1. V dropped 5 bases and J dropped 11; count of bases not matched to a gene: 11. This CDR3 is 14 amino acids long. Germline loops: CDR1 SQVTM, CDR2 ANQGSEA. The CDR3 protein is CSVLQGEVKPPLHF. The CDR3 nucleotides read TGCAGCGTTCTACAGGGGGAGGTTAAGCCACCCCTCCACTTT.

V is TRBV7-2 and J is TRBJ1-6, with D possibly TRBD1 on 5 matching bases. CDR1 is SGHTA and CDR2 is FQGNSA in the germline V gene. Deletions cut 0 bases from V and 7 bases from J, with 10 bases between. This CDR3 is 15 amino acids long. For the CDR3, the DNA is TGTGCCAGCAGCTTAGCGGGGGAGGGGAATTCACCCCTCCACTTT. This encodes CASSLAGEGNSPLHF.

The chain recombines TRBV9 with TRBJ1-3; a possible D gene is TRBD1 (6 bases). In germline, CDR1 is SGDLS, CDR2 YYNGEE. Trimming cost V 3 bases and J 3 bases, with 13 bases left between them. This CDR3 has 15 amino acids. CDR3 sequence: CASSAGQSRGNTIYF. The DNA for the CDR3 is TGTGCCAGCAGCGCTGGACAGTCTCGTGGAAACACCATATATTTT.

The V gene is TRBV11-3, the J gene TRBJ2-7; D uncertain. Trimming shortened V by 2 bases and J by 4 bases, and 12 bases separated the two germline ends. Germline V gives CDR1 SGHNT, CDR2 YENEEA. The CDR3 has 14 residues. The CDR3 loop reads CASSLIRSRYEQYF. The CDR3 nucleotides read TGTGCCAGCAGCTTAATCCGCTCCAGGTACGAGCAGTACTTC.

This clonotype was seen only a few times. This chain joins TRBV7-2 and TRBJ2-1; 8 bases fit TRBD2. Trimming took 5 bases from V and 2 from J; bases not matched to a gene: 8. Per germline, CDR1 SGHTA and CDR2 FQGNSA. The length of the CDR3 is 16 residues. CDR3: CASSLTAGAPYNEQFF. CDR3 sequence (DNA): TGTGCCAGCAGCCTTACAGCGGGGGCCCCCTACAATGAGCAGTTCTTC.

The chain couples TRBV6-2 or TRBV6-3 to TRBJ2-6, with D unclear. V was shortened by 2 bases and J by 4 bases, with 3 bases between the two germline ends. This CDR3 is 13 amino acids long. Per the germline V gene, CDR1 is MNHEY and CDR2 is SVGEGT. Here the CDR3 reads CASSYTGANVLTF. Here the CDR3 DNA reads TGTGCCAGCAGTTACACGGGGGCCAACGTCCTGACTTTC.

This CDR3 is CSGRNPGNTEAFF. The CDR3 DNA reads as TGCAGTGGCAGAAATCCTGGGAACACTGAAGCTTTCTTT. The chain employs TRBV20-1 and TRBJ1-1; D is undetermined. The CDR3 totals 13 residues. Trimming took 7 bases from V and 1 from J, leaving 13 bases between them. Per the germline V gene, CDR1 is DFQATT and CDR2 is SNEGSKA (reference sequence).

This clonotype was counted at least ten times. The CDR3 nucleotides are TGCGCCAGCAGCTTGGACGGGGGAGGCCTCCACTTT. Its protein is CASSLDGGGLHF. The chain links TRBV5-1 to TRBJ1-6; TRBD1 might be the D (5 bases). CDR1 is SGHRS, CDR2 YFSETQ, per germline. V was cut by 0 bases and J by 15 bases, with 10 bases left in between. The CDR3 spans 12 residues. Combining the CDR3 with reference TRBV5-1 and TRBJ1-6 gives the whole variable domain KAGVTQTPRYLIKTRGQQVTLSCSPISGHRSVSWYQQTPGQGLQFLFEYFSETQRNKGNFPGRFSGRQFSNSRSEMNVSTLELGDSALYLCASSLDGGGLHFGNGTRLTVT.

The V gene is TRBV6-2 or TRBV6-3, the J gene TRBJ1-1; D call uncertain. The CDR3 totals 15 residues. Trimming cost V 3 bases and J 0 bases, with 11 bases left between them. Germline V gene sequence: CDR1 MNHEY, CDR2 SVGEGT. CDR3 in amino acids: CASSYSDGLNTEAFF. CDR3 bases: TGTGCCAGCAGTTATAGTGACGGCCTGAACACTGAAGCTTTCTTT.

This clonotype was detected ten times or more. The gene calls are TRBV5-1 and TRBJ2-7, with TRBD1 matching 8 bases. V trimming: 3 bases; J trimming: 3 bases; junction bases outside the gene matches: 5. There are 14 residues in the CDR3. In germline, CDR1 is SGHRS, CDR2 YFSETQ. The CDR3 DNA is TGCGCCAGCAGCTCCGGGACAGGCTTCTACGAGCAGTACTTC. It is translated as CASSSGTGFYEQYF.

V gene TRBV6-2 or TRBV6-3 combines with J gene TRBJ2-3; no clear D. Trimming removed 4 bases from V and 0 bases from J, with 2 bases in between. Germline V gene data show CDR1 as MNHEY and CDR2 as SVGEGT. The CDR3 sequence is 12 residues long. CDR3 loop: CASSSSTDTQYF. CDR3 sequence (DNA): TGTGCCAGCAGTTCCAGCACAGATACGCAGTATTTT.

The sample holds many counts of this clonotype. CDR3 sequence reads: CASSYGSGDGYTF. Here the CDR3 DNA reads TGTGCCAGCAGTTACGGGTCGGGGGATGGCTACACCTTC. This sequence joins TRBV6-5 and TRBJ1-2; D perhaps matches TRBD1 (5 bases). The CDR3 totals 13 residues. The V end was cut by 2 bases, the J end by 6 bases, with 10 bases between. CDR1 MNHEY and CDR2 SVGAGI come from the germline V gene.

This clonotype has only a few counts. This chain links TRBV7-2 with TRBJ2-2; the match to TRBD2 covers 8 bases. Trimming at V came to 1 base and at J to 5 bases, leaving 0 bases not matched to a gene. The CDR3 is made up of 14 amino acids. Germline-derived CDR1 and CDR2 are SGHTA and FQGNSA. The CDR3 sequence: CASSLVAGTGELFF. For the CDR3, the DNA is TGTGCCAGCAGCTTAGTAGCGGGGACCGGGGAGCTGTTTTTT. The full variable domain, with the rest looked up from reference TRBV7-2 and TRBJ2-2, is GAGVSQSPSNKVTEKGKDVELRCDPISGHTALYWYRQSLGQGLEFLIYFQGNSAPDKSGLPSDRFSAERTGGSVSTLTIQRTQQEDSAVYLCASSLVAGTGELFFGEGSRLTVL.

V gene TRBV29-1 combines with J gene TRBJ2-7; either TRBD1 or TRBD2 may fit D (5 bases each). Looked up from germline, CDR1 is SQVTM and CDR2 is ANQGSEA. CDR3 length: 12 amino acids. V was trimmed by 3 bases and J by 13 bases, leaving 19 bases between them. CDR3 nucleotides: TGCAGCGTTGAGGGGACGGAACATAAACCATACTTC. This codes for CSVEGTEHKPYF.

This clonotype was observed a few times. This chain links TRBV24-1 with TRBJ2-2; D not resolved. CDR3 length equals 14 residues. V lost 9 bases and J 2 bases, leaving 12 bases between the germline ends. Germline loops: CDR1 KGHDR, CDR2 SFDVKD. The CDR3 protein is CATQPHENTGELFF. The CDR3 DNA reads as TGTGCCACCCAGCCCCATGAAAACACCGGGGAGCTGTTTTTT.

V usage is TRBV18 and J usage is TRBJ1-6, with TRBD1 as a possible D gene (5 bases). The V end lost 1 base, the J end lost 6 bases, and 13 bases lay between the germline ends. Germline CDR1 and CDR2: KGHSH and LQKENI. This CDR3 has 16 amino acids. Written as DNA, the CDR3 is TGTGCCAGCTCACCACGAATGACTGGGGGTAATTCACCCCTCCACTTT. Translated, it gives CASSPRMTGGNSPLHF.

By sample share, this clonotype is medium-sized. The rearrangement uses TRBV5-1 and TRBJ1-1; a possible D gene is TRBD1 (6 bases). The CDR3 contains 13 residues. The germline V and J ends were trimmed by 6 bases and 6 bases, with 15 bases remaining between them. CDR1 and CDR2 (germline): SGHRS, YFSETQ. Here the CDR3 DNA reads TGCGCCAGCACCTCCTTAGGACAGTCTGAAGCTTTCTTT. Protein: CASTSLGQSEAFF.

The genes are TRBV7-9 and TRBJ1-1; D remains ambiguous. The CDR3 is made up of 13 amino acids. Trimming removed 5 bases at V and 14 bases at J, with 21 bases between. CDR1 is SEHNR, CDR2 FQNEAQ, per germline (reference sequence). CDR3 nucleotide sequence: TGTGCCAGCAGCCACACGGCCAGTCCTCGGTTGTTCTTT. Residues: CASSHTASPRLFF.

The chain has TRBV2 and TRBJ1-2; D is ambiguous. This CDR3 has 13 residues. V lost 4 bases and J lost 2, with 8 bases in between. Germline V gives CDR1 SNHLY, CDR2 FYNNEI. This CDR3 reads CASSASGNYGYTF. The CDR3 region has the DNA TGTGCCAGCAGTGCTTCGGGAAACTATGGCTACACCTTC. Together with reference TRBV2 and TRBJ1-2, the CDR3 gives the full variable domain: EPEVTQTPSHQVTQMGQEVILRCVPISNHLYFYWYRQILGQKVEFLVSFYNNEISEKSEIFDDQFSVERPDGSNFTLKIRSTKLEDSAMYFCASSASGNYGYTFGSGTRLTVV.

This clonotype was found a few times. This chain uses TRBV6-5 with TRBJ1-1; 7 positions agree with TRBD1. CDR1 is MNHEY, CDR2 SVGAGI, per germline. The V and J ends lost 7 bases and 0 bases, in that order; junction bases with no gene match: 5. This CDR3 is built from 14 residues. Written as DNA, the CDR3 is TGTGCCAGCACAGGGGGGACACTGAACACTGAAGCTTTCTTT. Translated, it gives CASTGGTLNTEAFF.

This clonotype was observed a handful of times. The chain joins TRBV27 to TRBJ1-5; D may be TRBD1 (5 bases). The germline V gene has CDR1 MNHEY and CDR2 SMNVEV (reference sequence). This CDR3 has 14 amino acids. Between the trimmed V and J ends, which lost 0 bases and 2 bases, there was a span of 5 bases. DNA for the CDR3: TGTGCCAGCAGTTTATCAGGGGGCAATCAGCCCCAGCATTTT. This encodes CASSLSGGNQPQHF.

The chain couples TRBV19 to TRBJ2-1; 7 nucleotides align to TRBD1. The junction had 3 bases not matched to a gene; V was cut back by 6 bases and J by 4 bases. This CDR3 region has 13 residues. In germline, CDR1 is LNHDA, CDR2 SQIVND (reference sequence). The CDR3 bases are TGTGCCAGTAGAGGGACAGTATACAATGAGCAGTTCTTC. This sequence encodes CASRGTVYNEQFF. Variable domain in full (rest from reference TRBV19 and TRBJ2-1): DGGITQSPKYLFRKEGQNVTLSCEQNLNHDAMYWYRQDPGQGLRLIYYSQIVNDFQKGDIAEGYSVSREKKESFPLTVTSAQKNPTAFYLCASRGTVYNEQFFGPGTRLTVL.

This clonotype was seen only a few times. The chain combines TRBV6-5 with TRBJ2-2; D is possibly TRBD1 (6 bases). V was trimmed by 6 bases and J by 7 bases, leaving 9 bases between them. The CDR3 spans 12 residues. Germline loops: CDR1 MNHEY, CDR2 SVGAGI. Here the CDR3 DNA reads TGTGCCAGCAGCCAGGGGTTCGGGGAGCTGTTTTTT. This codes for CASSQGFGELFF.

This clonotype was observed at least ten times. V is TRBV4-1 and J is TRBJ1-6; 7 bases fit TRBD1. This CDR3 spans 17 amino acids. Germline CDR1 is MGHRA and CDR2 is YSYEKL. The ends lost 4 bases at V and 0 bases at J; junction bases unmatched: 6. The CDR3 nucleotides read TGCGCCAGCAGCCCGGGACAGCAGAGCTCCTATAATTCACCCCTCCACTTT. It encodes CASSPGQQSSYNSPLHF.

The chain recombines TRBV20-1 with TRBJ1-6; D perhaps matches TRBD1 (5 bases). Germline V gene lookup returns CDR1 DFQATT and CDR2 SNEGSKA (reference sequence). Between the trimmed V and J ends, which lost 0 bases and 2 bases, there was a span of 11 bases. This CDR3 spans 16 amino acids. The CDR3 loop is CSARDPGETYNSPLHF. CDR3 bases: TGCAGTGCTAGAGATCCGGGGGAGACCTATAATTCACCCCTCCACTTT.

This clonotype has just a few counts. The gene calls are TRBV11-3 and TRBJ1-1; D is ambiguous. The CDR3 sequence is 13 residues long. Looked up from germline, CDR1 is SGHNT and CDR2 is YENEEA. The V and J ends lost 3 bases and 4 bases respectively, with 9 bases between them. CDR3 sequence reads: CASSFMGSTEAFF. As DNA, the CDR3 is TGTGCCAGCAGCTTTATGGGGAGCACTGAAGCTTTCTTT.

This clonotype was detected only a few times. This chain joins TRBV28 and TRBJ2-7; 7 bases are shared with TRBD2. V lost 4 bases to trimming and J lost 3 bases; unmatched junction nucleotides: 6. CDR1 is MDHEN and CDR2 is SYDVKM in the germline V gene. The CDR3 contains 14 residues. Here the CDR3 DNA reads TGTGCCAGCAGTTCGCCGGGACTAAGCTACGAGCAGTACTTC. Protein: CASSSPGLSYEQYF. The variable domain in full, completed from reference TRBV28 and TRBJ2-7, reads DVKVTQSSRYLVKRTGEKVFLECVQDMDHENMFWYRQDPGLGLRLIYFSYDVKMKEKGDIPEGYSVSREKKERFSLILESASTNQTSMYLCASSSPGLSYEQYFGPGTRLTVT.